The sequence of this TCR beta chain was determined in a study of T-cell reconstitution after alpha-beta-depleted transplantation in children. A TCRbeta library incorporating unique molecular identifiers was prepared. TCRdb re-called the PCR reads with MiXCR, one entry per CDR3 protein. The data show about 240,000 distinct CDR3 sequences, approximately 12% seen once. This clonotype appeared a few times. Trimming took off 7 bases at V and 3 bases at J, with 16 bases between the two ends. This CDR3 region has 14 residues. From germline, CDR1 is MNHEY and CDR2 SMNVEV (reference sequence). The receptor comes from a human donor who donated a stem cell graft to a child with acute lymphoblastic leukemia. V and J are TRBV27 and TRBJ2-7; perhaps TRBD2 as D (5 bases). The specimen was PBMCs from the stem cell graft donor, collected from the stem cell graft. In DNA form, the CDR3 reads TGTGCCAGCACCAGTCGGGGTACCCTCTACGAGCAGTACTTC. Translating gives CASTSRGTLYEQYF.